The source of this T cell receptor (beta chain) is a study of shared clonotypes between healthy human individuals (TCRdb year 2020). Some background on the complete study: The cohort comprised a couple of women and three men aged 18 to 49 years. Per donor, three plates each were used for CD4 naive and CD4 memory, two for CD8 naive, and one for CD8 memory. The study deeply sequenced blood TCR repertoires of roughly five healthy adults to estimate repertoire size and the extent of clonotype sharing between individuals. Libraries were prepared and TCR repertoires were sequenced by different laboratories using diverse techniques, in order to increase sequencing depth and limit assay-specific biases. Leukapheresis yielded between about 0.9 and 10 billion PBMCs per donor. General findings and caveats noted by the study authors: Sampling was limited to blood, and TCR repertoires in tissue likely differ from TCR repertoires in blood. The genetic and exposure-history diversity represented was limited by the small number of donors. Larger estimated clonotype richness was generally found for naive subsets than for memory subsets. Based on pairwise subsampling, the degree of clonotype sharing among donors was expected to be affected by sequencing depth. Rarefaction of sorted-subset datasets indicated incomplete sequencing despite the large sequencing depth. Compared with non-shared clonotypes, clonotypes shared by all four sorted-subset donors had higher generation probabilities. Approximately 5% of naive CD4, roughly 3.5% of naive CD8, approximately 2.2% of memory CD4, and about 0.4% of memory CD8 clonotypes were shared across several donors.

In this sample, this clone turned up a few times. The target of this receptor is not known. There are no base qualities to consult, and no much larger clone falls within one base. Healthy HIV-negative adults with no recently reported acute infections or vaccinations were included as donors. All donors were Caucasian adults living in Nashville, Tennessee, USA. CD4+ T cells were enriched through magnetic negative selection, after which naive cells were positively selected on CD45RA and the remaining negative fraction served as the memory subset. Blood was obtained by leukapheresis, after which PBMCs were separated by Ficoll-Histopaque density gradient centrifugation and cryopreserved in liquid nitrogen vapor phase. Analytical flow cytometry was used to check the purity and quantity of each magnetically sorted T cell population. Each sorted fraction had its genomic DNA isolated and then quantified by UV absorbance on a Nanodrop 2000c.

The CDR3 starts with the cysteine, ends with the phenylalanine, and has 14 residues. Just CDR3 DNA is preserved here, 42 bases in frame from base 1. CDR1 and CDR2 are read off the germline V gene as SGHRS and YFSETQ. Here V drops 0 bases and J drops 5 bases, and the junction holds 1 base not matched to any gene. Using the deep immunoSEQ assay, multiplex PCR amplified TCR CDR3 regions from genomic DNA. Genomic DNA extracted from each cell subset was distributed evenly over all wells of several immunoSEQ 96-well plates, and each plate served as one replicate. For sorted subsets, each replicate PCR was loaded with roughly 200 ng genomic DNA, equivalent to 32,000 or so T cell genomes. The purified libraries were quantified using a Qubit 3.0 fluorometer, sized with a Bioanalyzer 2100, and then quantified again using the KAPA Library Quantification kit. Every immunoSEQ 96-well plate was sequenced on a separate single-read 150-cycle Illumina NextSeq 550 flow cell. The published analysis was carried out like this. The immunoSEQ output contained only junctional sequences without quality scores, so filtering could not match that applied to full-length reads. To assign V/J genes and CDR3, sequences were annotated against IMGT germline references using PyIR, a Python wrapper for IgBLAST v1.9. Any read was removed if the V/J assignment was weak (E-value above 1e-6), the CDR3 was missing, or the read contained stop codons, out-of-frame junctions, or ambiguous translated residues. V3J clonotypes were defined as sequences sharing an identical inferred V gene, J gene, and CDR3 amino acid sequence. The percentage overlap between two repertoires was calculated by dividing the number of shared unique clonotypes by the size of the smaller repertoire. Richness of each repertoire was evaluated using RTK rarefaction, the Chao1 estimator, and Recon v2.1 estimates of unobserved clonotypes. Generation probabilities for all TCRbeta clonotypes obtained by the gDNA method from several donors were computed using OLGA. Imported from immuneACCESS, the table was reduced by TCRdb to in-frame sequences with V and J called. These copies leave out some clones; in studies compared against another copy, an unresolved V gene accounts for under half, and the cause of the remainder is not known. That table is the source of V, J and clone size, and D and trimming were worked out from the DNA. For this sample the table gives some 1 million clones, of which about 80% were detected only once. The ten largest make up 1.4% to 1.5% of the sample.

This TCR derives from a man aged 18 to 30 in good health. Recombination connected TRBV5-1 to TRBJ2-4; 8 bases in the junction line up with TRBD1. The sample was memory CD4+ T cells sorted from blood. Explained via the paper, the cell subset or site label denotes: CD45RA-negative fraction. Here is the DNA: TGCGCCAGCAGCTTGGCAGGGGGCGAAAACATTCAGTACTTC. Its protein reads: CASSLAGGENIQYF.